This entry lists 11 T cell receptor beta chains sequenced from one sample in a study of blood T cell repertoires in COVID-19. TCRdb keeps only in-frame clones here, not all; method: immunoSEQ multiplex PCR. The data hold fewer than 350,000 clones, with around 87% observed a single time. Sequencing was performed on peripheral blood. The receptors were gathered from a woman between 50 and 59 years old who had recovered from COVID-19.

The CDR3 DNA is TGTGCCATCAGTCAACAGGGGGACGAGCAGTACTTC. Its translation is CAISQQGDEQYF. The chain joins TRBV10-3 to TRBJ2-7; 8 bases align to TRBD1. The CDR3 is made up of 12 amino acids. Germline V gives CDR1 ENHRY, CDR2 SYGVKD. Losses at the gene ends were 5 bases for V and 5 bases for J; bases not matched to a gene: 2.

The V gene is TRBV7-9, the J gene TRBJ2-1, with TRBD1 identical over 9 bases. The junction had 11 bases not matched to a gene; V was cut back by 3 bases and J by 8 bases. This CDR3 contains 16 residues. Germline loops: CDR1 SEHNR, CDR2 FQNEAQ (reference sequence). The CDR3 here is CASSFRTGGLGDEQFF. CDR3 DNA: TGTGCCAGCAGCTTTCGTACAGGGGGCCTGGGCGATGAGCAGTTCTTC.

This clone was counted only a few times. The genes are TRBV15 and TRBJ1-5, with D possibly being TRBD1 (6 bases). Germline assignment: CDR1 LNHNV and CDR2 YYDKDF (reference sequence). The CDR3 contains 16 residues. The V and J ends lost 0 bases and 4 bases respectively, with 13 bases between them. The CDR3 sequence is CATSRDRGRGNQPQHF. The CDR3 DNA is TGTGCCACCAGCAGAGACAGGGGCAGGGGAAATCAGCCCCAGCATTTT. The full variable domain, with the rest looked up from reference TRBV15 and TRBJ1-5, is DAMVIQNPRYQVTQFGKPVTLSCSQTLNHNVMYWYQQKSSQAPKLLFHYYDKDFNNEADTPDNFQSRRPNTSFCFLDIRSPGLGDTAMYLCATSRDRGRGNQPQHFGDGTRLSIL.

The V and J genes are TRBV29-1 and TRBJ2-7; the D is unclear. The CDR3 covers 12 residues. V was pared by 7 bases and J by 3 bases, with 13 bases between. Germline V gene lookup returns CDR1 SQVTM and CDR2 ANQGSEA. DNA for the CDR3: TGCAGCGCCGGAGCCAATTACTACGAGCAGTACTTC. It translates to CSAGANYYEQYF.

V usage is TRBV10-3 and J usage is TRBJ2-7, with TRBD2 matching over 8 bases. V shed 5 bases, J shed 3 bases, and the junction held 6 bases outside the gene matches. From germline, CDR1 is ENHRY and CDR2 SYGVKD. This CDR3 has 14 amino acids. The CDR3 loop is CAISRAGEVYEQYF. The CDR3 bases are TGTGCCATCAGTCGAGCGGGAGAAGTCTACGAGCAGTACTTC.

The chain links TRBV6-5 to TRBJ1-2; D is undetermined. Trimming took 10 bases from V and 4 from J, leaving 22 bases between them. The germline gives CDR1 MNHEY, CDR2 SVGAGI. This CDR3 contains 15 residues. The DNA for the CDR3 is TGTGCCACTGGGGAGGCGCCCGCGGAATCCTATGGCTACACCTTC. Translation: CATGEAPAESYGYTF.

The V call is TRBV24-1, the J call TRBJ1-5; no reliable D call. Trimming removed 5 bases at V and 9 bases at J, with 13 bases between. Per germline, CDR1 KGHDR and CDR2 SFDVKD. This CDR3 is built from 13 residues. In DNA, the CDR3 is TGTGCCACCAGTGTGGCGGGGAGAGGGCCCCAGCATTTT. This gives the protein CATSVAGRGPQHF.

The chain carries TRBV19 and TRBJ2-3; 9 bases agree with TRBD2. The CDR3 sequence is 15 residues long. Germline-derived CDR1 and CDR2 are LNHDA and SQIVND (reference sequence). V lost 6 bases to trimming and J lost 4 bases; unmatched junction nucleotides: 8. CDR3 coding DNA: TGTGCCAGTAGCCCGGGACTAGCAACTGCAGATACGCAGTATTTT. This codes for CASSPGLATADTQYF.

This chain uses TRBV6-2 or TRBV6-3 with TRBJ2-2; TRBD1 is a possible D gene (6 bases). Looked up from germline, CDR1 is MNHEY and CDR2 is SVGEGT. The CDR3 length is 15 residues. Trimming cost V 4 bases and J 4 bases, with 13 bases left between them. CDR3 in amino acids: CASSLIQGSTGELFF. The CDR3 DNA reads TGTGCCAGCAGTTTAATCCAGGGGAGCACCGGGGAGCTGTTTTTT.

This sequence joins TRBV19 and TRBJ2-6, with D possibly being TRBD2 (5 bases). CDR1 and CDR2 (germline): LNHDA, SQIVND (reference sequence). The V gene lost 6 bases and the J gene lost 0 bases, with 9 bases spanning the gap. The CDR3 is made up of 15 amino acids. CDR3 sequence: CASSRGFSGANVLTF. CDR3 DNA: TGTGCCAGTAGCCGAGGGTTCTCTGGGGCCAACGTCCTGACTTTC.

The chain is built from TRBV30 and TRBJ1-6, with 7 bases fitting TRBD1. CDR1 is GTSNPN, CDR2 SVGIG, per germline (reference sequence). Unmatched junction bases numbered 3, after V lost 5 bases and J lost 5 bases. The CDR3 consists of 13 residues. CDR3 loop: CAWAQGDNSPLHF. For the CDR3, the DNA is TGTGCCTGGGCTCAGGGGGATAATTCACCCCTCCACTTT.